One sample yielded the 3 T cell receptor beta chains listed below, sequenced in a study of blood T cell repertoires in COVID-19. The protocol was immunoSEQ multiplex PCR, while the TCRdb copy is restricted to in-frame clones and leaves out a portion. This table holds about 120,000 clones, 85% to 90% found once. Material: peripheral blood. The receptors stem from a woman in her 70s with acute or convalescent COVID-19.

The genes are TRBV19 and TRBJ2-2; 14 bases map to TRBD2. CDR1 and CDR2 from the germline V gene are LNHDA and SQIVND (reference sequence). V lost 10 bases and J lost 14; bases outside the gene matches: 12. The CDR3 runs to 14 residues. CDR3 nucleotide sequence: TGTGCCACTTCCGGGACTAGCGGGGGCCCGCTCCTGTTTTTT. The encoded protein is CATSGTSGGPLLFF.

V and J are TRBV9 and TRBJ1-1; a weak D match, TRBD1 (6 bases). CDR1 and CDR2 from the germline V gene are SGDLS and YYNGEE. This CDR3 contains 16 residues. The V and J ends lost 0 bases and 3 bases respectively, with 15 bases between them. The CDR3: CASSVDPGGPDTEAFF. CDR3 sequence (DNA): TGTGCCAGCAGCGTAGACCCCGGGGGGCCCGACACTGAAGCTTTCTTT.

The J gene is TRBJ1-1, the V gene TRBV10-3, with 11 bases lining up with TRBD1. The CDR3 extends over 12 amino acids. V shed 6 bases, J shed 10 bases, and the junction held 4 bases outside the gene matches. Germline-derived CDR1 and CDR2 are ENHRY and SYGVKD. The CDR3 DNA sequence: TGTGCCATCAGGGGACAGGGGGAGAGAGCTTTCTTT. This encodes CAIRGQGERAFF.